Following are 20 T cell receptor beta chains from one sample sequenced in a study of CD8 T cells in ankylosing spondylitis. Study-wide findings and caveats: One TCR beta motif, made up of fewer than 10 highly homologous variants, appeared characteristic of ankylosing spondylitis blood.

What these receptors recognize is not known. TCRdb reprocessed the 5' RACE reads via MiXCR and lists one record per CDR3 protein. Among about 390,000 distinct CDR3 sequences listed, more than 20% were seen once. Sequenced material: blood, either unsorted or a sorted T cell fraction (not recorded which). The receptor set was obtained from a male donor with ankylosing spondylitis.

Only one count was recorded for this clonotype. This chain uses TRBV7-3 with TRBJ2-1; D remains unclear. This CDR3 is built from 12 residues. Trimming stripped 1 base from V and 6 bases from J, with 4 bases between. CDR1 and CDR2 from the germline V gene are SGHTA and FQGTGA. As DNA, the CDR3 is TGTGCCAGCAGCTTAATACCCAATGAGCAGTTCTTC. Protein: CASSLIPNEQFF.

This clonotype was seen a few times. The genes are TRBV27 and TRBJ1-6; no clear D gene. The V end lost 3 bases, the J end lost 9 bases, and 9 bases lay between the germline ends. Germline V lookup: CDR1 MNHEY, CDR2 SMNVEV (reference sequence). The CDR3 extends over 13 amino acids. The CDR3 DNA sequence: TGTGCCAGCAGTTTTAGAAACGGTTCACCCCTCCACTTT. Its translation is CASSFRNGSPLHF.

This clonotype turned up a few times. The chain has TRBV5-1 and TRBJ1-2; D ambiguous. CDR3 length equals 16 residues. V lost 0 bases, J lost 2 bases, and 14 bases lay in between. The germline V gene encodes CDR1 SGHRS and CDR2 YFSETQ. The CDR3 DNA reads TGCGCCAGCAGCTTGGCATTCGGCAGAGAAAACTATGGCTACACCTTC. This sequence encodes CASSLAFGRENYGYTF.

The J gene is TRBJ2-3, the V gene TRBV5-1; D remains unclear. The CDR3 consists of 14 residues. The germline V gene encodes CDR1 SGHRS and CDR2 YFSETQ. Trimming stripped 5 bases from V and 1 base from J, with 11 bases between. CDR3 amino acids: CASRQELGTDTQYF. DNA for the CDR3: TGCGCCAGCAGGCAAGAACTTGGCACAGATACGCAGTATTTT.

This clonotype was recorded once. The chain has TRBV11-2 and TRBJ1-1; TRBD1 agrees at 7 bases. The CDR3 runs to 15 residues. The V gene end was trimmed by 4 bases and the J gene end by 5 bases; junction bases not matched to a gene: 10. Germline-derived CDR1 and CDR2 are SGHAT and FQNNGV. The CDR3 nucleotides read TGTGCCAGCAGCTCGGATCGACAGGGCTGGACTGAAGCTTTCTTT. Translated: CASSSDRQGWTEAFF. Full variable domain (outside the CDR3, taken from reference TRBV11-2 and TRBJ1-1): EAGVAQSPRYKIIEKRQSVAFWCNPISGHATLYWYQQILGQGPKLLIQFQNNGVVDDSQLPKDRFSAERLKGVDSTLKIQPAKLEDSAVYLCASSSDRQGWTEAFFGQGTRLTVV.

The CDR3: CSARSMSDLGEQFF. CDR3 nucleotide sequence: TGCAGTGCTAGATCGATGTCCGACCTGGGGGAGCAGTTCTTC. The genes are TRBV20-1 and TRBJ2-1; D gene uncertain. Germline CDR1 reads DFQATT; CDR2 reads SNEGSKA (reference sequence). V was shortened by 2 bases and J by 10 bases, with 18 bases between the two germline ends. The length of the CDR3 is 14 residues.

The rearrangement uses TRBV7-2 and TRBJ1-2, with D tentatively TRBD1 (6 bases). Germline assignment: CDR1 SGHTA and CDR2 FQGNSA. CDR3 length: 15 residues. Trimming took off 2 bases at V and 2 bases at J, with 12 bases between the two ends. The CDR3 is CASSLIGGLNYGYTF. Here the CDR3 DNA reads TGTGCCAGCAGCTTAATCGGGGGGCTGAACTATGGCTACACCTTC.

CDR3 amino acids: CSARDFGLTYEQYF. In DNA form, the CDR3 reads TGCAGTGCTAGAGATTTTGGACTGACCTACGAGCAGTACTTC. The chain joins TRBV20-1 to TRBJ2-7; a possible D gene is TRBD2 (5 bases). The V end lost 0 bases, the J end lost 2 bases, and 11 bases lay between the germline ends. The germline V gene has CDR1 DFQATT and CDR2 SNEGSKA (reference sequence). The length of the CDR3 is 14 residues.

The sample holds a few counts of this clonotype. The rearrangement links TRBV12-3 or TRBV12-4 to TRBJ1-2; 8 bases match TRBD1. CDR3 length: 13 amino acids. V lost 6 bases and J lost 4; bases outside the gene matches: 4. The DNA of the CDR3 is TGTGCCAGCAGCCGAGGGACAGGCTATGGCTACACCTTC. Its protein is CASSRGTGYGYTF.

This clonotype was seen a handful of times. The rearrangement joins TRBV24-1 to TRBJ2-1, with a possible D match to TRBD1 (6 bases). The CDR3 has 14 amino acids. Between the trimmed V and J ends, which lost 8 bases and 5 bases, there was a span of 15 bases. Germline V gene sequence: CDR1 KGHDR, CDR2 SFDVKD. The CDR3 here is CATKGTFLDNEQFF. CDR3 in DNA: TGTGCCACCAAAGGGACATTCCTGGACAATGAGCAGTTCTTC.

The rearrangement links TRBV5-1 to TRBJ2-2; D is ambiguous. This CDR3 contains 18 residues. V lost 3 bases, J lost 1 base, and 19 bases lay in between. The germline CDR1 and CDR2 sequences are SGHRS and YFSETQ. CDR3 nucleotide sequence: TGCGCCAGCAGCTCCCACCGACACCCGACTCTGAACACCGGGGAGCTGTTTTTT. Its translation is CASSSHRHPTLNTGELFF.

The chain recombines TRBV20-1 with TRBJ2-3, with 8 bases that match TRBD1. This CDR3 is 11 amino acids long. Germline V gene lookup returns CDR1 DFQATT and CDR2 SNEGSKA (reference sequence). With 3 bases clipped from V and 14 bases from J, the junction kept 7 bases outside the gene matches. CDR3 sequence (DNA): TGCAGTGCTAGGCTCGGGGACAGGAGGTATTTT. Its translation is CSARLGDRRYF.

This clonotype has more than one count but fewer than ten. The V call is TRBV5-1, the J call TRBJ2-5; D possibly uses TRBD1 or TRBD2 (5 bases each). Trimming left V 5 bases short and J 0 bases short, with 20 bases between. From germline, CDR1 is SGHRS and CDR2 YFSETQ. The CDR3 runs 17 residues. DNA of the CDR3: TGCGCCAGCAGTTCACAACCGGGACGGCAGTACCAAGAGACCCAGTACTTC. This codes for CASSSQPGRQYQETQYF. Combining the CDR3 with reference TRBV5-1 and TRBJ2-5 gives the whole variable domain KAGVTQTPRYLIKTRGQQVTLSCSPISGHRSVSWYQQTPGQGLQFLFEYFSETQRNKGNFPGRFSGRQFSNSRSEMNVSTLELGDSALYLCASSSQPGRQYQETQYFGPGTRLLVL.

This clonotype was observed many times. The chain uses TRBV20-1 and TRBJ2-2, with D possibly TRBD1 on 5 matching bases. In germline, CDR1 is DFQATT, CDR2 SNEGSKA (reference sequence). V dropped 5 bases and J dropped 4 bases, with 11 bases sitting between them. The CDR3 length is 13 residues. CDR3 DNA: TGCAGTGCTTCAGGGCCCCTCACCGGGGAGCTGTTTTTT. Translating gives CSASGPLTGELFF.

The chain uses TRBV5-1 and TRBJ2-3; D possibly corresponds to TRBD2 (6 bases). The CDR3 loop spans 14 amino acids. V lost 2 bases and J 6 bases, leaving 13 bases between the germline ends. Germline V gene lookup returns CDR1 SGHRS and CDR2 YFSETQ. This CDR3 is CASSFDGSLDTQYF. The DNA for the CDR3 is TGCGCCAGCAGCTTTGACGGGAGTCTCGATACGCAGTATTTT.

The chain is built from TRBV9 and TRBJ2-7; no firm D call. Germline V CDR1 and CDR2: SGDLS, YYNGEE. This CDR3 is built from 13 residues. V was cut by 0 bases and J by 3 bases, with 7 bases left in between. In nucleotides, the CDR3 is TGTGCCAGCAGCGTAGGGAACAACTACGAGCAGTACTTC. Amino acid sequence: CASSVGNNYEQYF. Full variable domain (outside the CDR3, taken from reference TRBV9 and TRBJ2-7): DSGVTQTPKHLITATGQRVTLRCSPRSGDLSVYWYQQSLDQGLQFLIQYYNGEERAKGNILERFSAQQFPDLHSELNLSSLELGDSALYFCASSVGNNYEQYFGPGTRLTVT.

This clonotype was found many times. The chain uses TRBV7-9 and TRBJ2-3, with D hard to call. The CDR3 runs 11 residues. The ends were cut back, 2 bases at V and 4 bases at J, with 1 base in the middle. Germline V gene data show CDR1 as SEHNR and CDR2 as FQNEAQ (reference sequence). CDR3 sequence: CASSLPDTQYF. The CDR3 DNA follows: TGTGCCAGCAGCTTACCAGATACGCAGTATTTT.

The CDR3 nucleotides are TGTGCCAGTAGTATGTCCCAAATAGATACGCAGTATTTT. Translating it yields CASSMSQIDTQYF. The chain links TRBV19 to TRBJ2-3, with D hard to call. Germline V lookup: CDR1 LNHDA, CDR2 SQIVND (reference sequence). CDR3 length: 13 amino acids. Between the trimmed V and J ends, which lost 3 bases and 5 bases, there was a span of 9 bases.

The genes are TRBV20-1 and TRBJ1-5; D possibly corresponds to TRBD1 (5 bases). V lost 6 bases and J lost 9, with 15 bases in between. The CDR3 spans 12 residues. Germline V lookup: CDR1 DFQATT, CDR2 SNEGSKA (reference sequence). CDR3 amino acids: CSAGAGGGPQHF. CDR3 in DNA: TGCAGTGCCGGCGCGGGGGGAGGGCCCCAGCATTTT.

This clonotype was recorded a few times. The chain couples TRBV12-3 or TRBV12-4 to TRBJ1-1; D is uncertain. This CDR3 has 13 residues. V shed 8 bases and J shed 0 bases, with 10 bases lying between them. This chain's CDR3 is CASVNGMNTEAFF. Written as DNA, the CDR3 is TGTGCCAGCGTAAACGGGATGAACACTGAAGCTTTCTTT.